This T cell receptor (beta chain) derives from a study of blood T cell repertoires in COVID-19. Study details: Collection of acute and convalescent COVID-19 samples took place in the United States, Italy and Spain.

Assay used: immunoSEQ multiplex PCR; TCRdb lists only in-frame clones, some missing. The sample lists roughly 250,000 clones, around four fifths occurring once. Individuals aged roughly 18 to 95 years were recruited from roughly 23 US areas. Exposed participants came across a COVID-19 case within 2 weeks before study entry. Germline CDR1 and CDR2: SGHRS and YFSETQ. V was shortened by 4 bases and J by 5 bases, with 12 bases between the two germline ends. There are 14 residues in the CDR3. Sequencing was performed on PBMCs or T cells enriched from blood (not recorded which). The J gene is TRBJ1-4, the V gene TRBV5-1, with D hard to call. This receptor was taken from a woman between 40 and 55 years old who had been exposed to COVID-19. CDR3 loop: CASSPGGGNEKLFF. The CDR3 DNA is TGCGCCAGCAGCCCTGGCGGAGGGAATGAAAAACTGTTTTTT.